This TCR beta chain stems from a study of blood T cell repertoires in COVID-19. Study context: From T cells, B-cell-depleted T cells, or PBMCs came the material, which was cDNA or gDNA.

Trimming removed 5 bases from V and 6 bases from J; junction bases left unmatched: 12. Germline V CDR1 and CDR2: SEHNR, FQNEAQ (reference sequence). CDR3 length: 15 amino acids. Authors' analysis steps: Scientists estimated how many nucleated cells there were by amplifying reference gene primers. Sequencing was performed with immunoSEQ multiplex PCR; in TCRdb, only in-frame clones are kept and a portion is missing. From that table come the V and J calls and clone size; the DNA was used to work out D and trimming. The sample lists 70,000 to 90,000 clones, around four fifths occurring once. The chain is built from TRBV7-9 and TRBJ1-2; TRBD1 agrees at 7 bases. The TCR was taken from a woman aged 80 or older with acute or convalescent COVID-19. Sequenced material: peripheral blood. CDR3 DNA: TGTGCCAGCAGCCCGCCCGGGAGGGGGCGGAATGGCTACACCTTC. Its protein is CASSPPGRGRNGYTF. Together with reference TRBV7-9 and TRBJ1-2, the CDR3 gives the full variable domain: DTGVSQNPRHKITKRGQNVTFRCDPISEHNRLYWYRQTLGQGPEFLTYFQNEAQLEKSRLLSDRFSAERPKGSFSTLEIQRTEQGDSAMYLCASSPPGRGRNGYTFGSGTRLTVV.